One and the same sample provided the 9 T cell receptor beta chains below, sequenced in a study of technical replicates of blood from a handful of donors. Assay used: immunoSEQ multiplex PCR; TCRdb lists only in-frame clones, some missing. The repertoire holds tens of thousands of clones, with more than 80% as singletons. The specimen was PBMCs. Receptors were obtained from a human donor in good health. Some clones in this sample may be carry-over from other donors' samples.

This rearrangement joins TRBV19 to TRBJ2-3; no clear D. The V gene's germline CDR1 is LNHDA and CDR2 SQIVND (reference sequence). V was trimmed by 5 bases and J by 1 base, leaving 10 bases between them. The CDR3 totals 14 residues. CDR3 in amino acids: CASSGLLGTDTQYF. In DNA, the CDR3 is TGTGCCAGTAGTGGCCTTCTCGGCACAGATACGCAGTATTTT.

The V call is TRBV6-1, the J call TRBJ2-5; D call uncertain. This CDR3 is built from 11 residues. Germline V gives CDR1 MNHNS, CDR2 SASEGT. Between the trimmed V and J ends, which lost 6 bases and 2 bases, there was a span of 4 bases. The CDR3 loop reads CASSRQETQYF. The CDR3 region has the DNA TGTGCCAGCAGCCGGCAAGAGACCCAGTACTTC.

The chain has TRBV14 and TRBJ1-2; D is unclear. Germline V gene lookup returns CDR1 SGHDN and CDR2 FVKESK. This CDR3 has 14 amino acids. Deletions cut 0 bases from V and 8 bases from J, with 13 bases between. The CDR3 here is CASSQEDEAEGYTF. The CDR3 DNA sequence: TGTGCCAGCAGCCAAGAAGATGAGGCAGAAGGCTACACCTTC.

The chain recombines TRBV2 with TRBJ1-6, with 8 positions matching TRBD1. Germline CDR1 is SNHLY and CDR2 is FYNNEI. With 2 bases clipped from V and 7 bases from J, the junction kept 4 bases outside the gene matches. The CDR3 loop spans 15 amino acids. CDR3 protein: CASSEQGARNSPLHF. Here the CDR3 DNA reads TGTGCCAGCAGTGAACAGGGGGCCCGCAATTCACCCCTCCACTTT. Variable domain in full (rest from reference TRBV2 and TRBJ1-6): EPEVTQTPSHQVTQMGQEVILRCVPISNHLYFYWYRQILGQKVEFLVSFYNNEISEKSEIFDDQFSVERPDGSNFTLKIRSTKLEDSAMYFCASSEQGARNSPLHFGNGTRLTVT.

The CDR3 bases are TGCAGTGCCTATAGGGGCGGGGAGCTGTTTTTT. It translates to CSAYRGGELFF. The chain uses TRBV20-1 and TRBJ2-2, with D perhaps TRBD1 (5 bases). V was shortened by 6 bases and J by 7 bases, with 9 bases between the two germline ends. The CDR3 spans 11 residues. The germline gives CDR1 DFQATT, CDR2 SNEGSKA (reference sequence).

CDR3 loop: CASSLLAGVWYEQYF. The CDR3 nucleotides are TGTGCCAGCAGCCTCTTAGCGGGAGTATGGTACGAGCAGTACTTC. V is TRBV7-2 and J is TRBJ2-7; 9 bases agree with TRBD2. This CDR3 spans 15 amino acids. Germline-derived CDR1 and CDR2 are SGHTA and FQGNSA. Unmatched junction bases numbered 9, after V lost 5 bases and J lost 4 bases.

The V gene is TRBV7-2, the J gene TRBJ2-7, with 9 bases fitting TRBD2. This CDR3 comprises 15 residues. V was clipped by 4 bases and J by 3 bases; unmatched bases: 7. Germline CDR1 and CDR2: SGHTA and FQGNSA. CDR3 region: CASSSTWRGGYEQYF. The CDR3 DNA follows: TGTGCCAGCAGCTCCACCTGGCGGGGGGGCTACGAGCAGTACTTC.

The chain links TRBV18 to TRBJ2-5, with TRBD1 identical over 9 bases. This CDR3 has 16 amino acids. CDR1 is KGHSH and CDR2 is LQKENI in the germline V gene. V lost 2 bases and J lost 2; bases outside the gene matches: 6. The CDR3 DNA follows: TGTGCCAGCTCACCAATAGGACAGGGGATTCAAGAGACCCAGTACTTC. Its protein product is CASSPIGQGIQETQYF. The full variable domain, its missing parts supplied by reference TRBV18 and TRBJ2-5, is NAGVMQNPRHLVRRRGQEARLRCSPMKGHSHVYWYRQLPEEGLKFMVYLQKENIIDESGMPKERFSAEFPKEGPSILRIQQVVRGDSAAYFCASSPIGQGIQETQYFGPGTRLLVL.

This sequence joins TRBV30 and TRBJ2-7; D not certain. Germline loops: CDR1 GTSNPN, CDR2 SVGIG (reference sequence). The CDR3 extends over 11 amino acids. Deletions cut 2 bases from V and 4 bases from J, with 6 bases between. The DNA for the CDR3 is TGTGCCTGGAGTAACCAGTACGAGCAGTACTTC. Its translation: CAWSNQYEQYF.